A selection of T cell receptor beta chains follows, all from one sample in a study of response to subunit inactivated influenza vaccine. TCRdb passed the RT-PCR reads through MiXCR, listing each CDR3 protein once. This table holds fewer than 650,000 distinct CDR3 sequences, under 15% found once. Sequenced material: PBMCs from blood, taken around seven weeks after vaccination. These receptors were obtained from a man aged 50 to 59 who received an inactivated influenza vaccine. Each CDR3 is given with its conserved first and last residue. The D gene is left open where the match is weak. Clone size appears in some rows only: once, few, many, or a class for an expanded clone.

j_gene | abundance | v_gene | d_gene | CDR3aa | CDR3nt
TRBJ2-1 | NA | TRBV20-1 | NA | CSASQSSVRYNEQFF | TGCAGTGCAAGCCAGAGTAGCGTTCGATACAATGAGCAGTTCTTC
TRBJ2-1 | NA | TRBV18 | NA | CASSPPSRRAGNEQFF | TGTGCCAGCTCACCACCGTCCCGCAGGGCGGGCAATGAGCAGTTCTTC
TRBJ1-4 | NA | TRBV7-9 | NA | CASSLWGGVLDEKLFF | TGTGCCAGCAGCTTATGGGGTGGGGTATTGGACGAAAAACTGTTTTTT
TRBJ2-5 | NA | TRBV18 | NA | CASSPPVETQYF | TGTGCCAGCTCACCACCGGTAGAGACCCAGTACTTC
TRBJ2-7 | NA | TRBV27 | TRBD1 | CASSSHHRGRQYF | TGTGCCAGCAGTTCCCACCACAGGGGGCGGCAGTACTTC
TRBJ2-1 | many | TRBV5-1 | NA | CASSLEIAGPEQFF | TGCGCCAGCAGCTTGGAAATCGCGGGACCTGAGCAGTTCTTC
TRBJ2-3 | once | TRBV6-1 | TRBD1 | CASSRTGVADTQYF | TGTGCCAGCAGCCGGACAGGGGTGGCAGATACGCAGTATTTT
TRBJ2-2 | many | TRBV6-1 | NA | CASSGRSFPGELFF | TGTGCCTCCAGCGGGCGTAGCTTTCCCGGGGAGCTGTTTTTT
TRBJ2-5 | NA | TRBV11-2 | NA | CASSTFWETQYF | TGTGCCAGCAGCACCTTTTGGGAGACCCAGTACTTC
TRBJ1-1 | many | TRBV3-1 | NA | CASSQARAEAFF | TGTGCCAGCAGCCAAGCGAGGGCCGAAGCTTTCTTT
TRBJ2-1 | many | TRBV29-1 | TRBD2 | CSAKTSGGGYNEQFF | TGCAGCGCAAAGACTAGCGGGGGCGGCTACAATGAGCAGTTCTTC
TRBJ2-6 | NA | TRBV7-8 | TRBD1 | CASSLGSRGPSGANVLTF | TGTGCCAGCAGCTTAGGGTCCAGGGGGCCCTCTGGGGCCAACGTCCTGACTTTC